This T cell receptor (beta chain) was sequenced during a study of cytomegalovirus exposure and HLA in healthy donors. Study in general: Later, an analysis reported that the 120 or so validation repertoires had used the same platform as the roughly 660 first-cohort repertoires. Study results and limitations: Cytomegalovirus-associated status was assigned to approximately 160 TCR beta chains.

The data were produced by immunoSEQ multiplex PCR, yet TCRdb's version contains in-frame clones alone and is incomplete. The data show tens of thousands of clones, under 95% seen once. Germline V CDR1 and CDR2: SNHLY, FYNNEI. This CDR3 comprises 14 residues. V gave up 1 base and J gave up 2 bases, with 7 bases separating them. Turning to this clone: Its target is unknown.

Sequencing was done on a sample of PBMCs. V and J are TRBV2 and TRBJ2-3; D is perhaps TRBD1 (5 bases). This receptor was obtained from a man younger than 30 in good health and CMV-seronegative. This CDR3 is CASSEGQTTDTQYF. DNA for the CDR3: TGTGCCAGCAGTGAAGGACAGACCACAGATACGCAGTATTTT.